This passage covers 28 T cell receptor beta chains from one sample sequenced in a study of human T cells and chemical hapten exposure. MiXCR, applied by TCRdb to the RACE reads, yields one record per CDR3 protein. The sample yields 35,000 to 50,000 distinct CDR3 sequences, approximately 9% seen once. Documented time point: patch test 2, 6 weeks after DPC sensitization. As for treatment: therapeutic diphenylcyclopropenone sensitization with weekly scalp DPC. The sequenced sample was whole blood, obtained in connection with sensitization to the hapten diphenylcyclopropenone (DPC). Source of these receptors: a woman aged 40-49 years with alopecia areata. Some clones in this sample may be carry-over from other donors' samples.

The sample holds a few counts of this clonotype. CDR3 nucleotide sequence: TGCAGCGTCCACGGCAGGGACAGGCCCCACGAGCAGTACTTC. It codes for CSVHGRDRPHEQYF. The rearrangement joins TRBV29-1 to TRBJ2-7, with 8 bases fitting TRBD1. CDR1 is SQVTM, CDR2 ANQGSEA, per germline. Unmatched junction bases numbered 12, after V lost 6 bases and J lost 5 bases. CDR3 length: 14 residues.

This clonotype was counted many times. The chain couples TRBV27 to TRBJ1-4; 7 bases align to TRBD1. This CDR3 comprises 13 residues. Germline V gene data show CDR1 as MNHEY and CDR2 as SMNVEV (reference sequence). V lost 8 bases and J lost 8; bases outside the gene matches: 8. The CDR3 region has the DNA TGTGCCAGCGGAACAGGAGGGGGCGAAAAACTGTTTTTT. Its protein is CASGTGGGEKLFF.

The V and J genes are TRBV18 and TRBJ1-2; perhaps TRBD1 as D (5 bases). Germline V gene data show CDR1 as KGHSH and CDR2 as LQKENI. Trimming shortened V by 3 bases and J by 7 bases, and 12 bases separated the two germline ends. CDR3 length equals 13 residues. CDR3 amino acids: CASSPSGQGGYTF. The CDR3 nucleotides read TGTGCCAGCTCACCGTCAGGGCAAGGTGGCTACACCTTC.

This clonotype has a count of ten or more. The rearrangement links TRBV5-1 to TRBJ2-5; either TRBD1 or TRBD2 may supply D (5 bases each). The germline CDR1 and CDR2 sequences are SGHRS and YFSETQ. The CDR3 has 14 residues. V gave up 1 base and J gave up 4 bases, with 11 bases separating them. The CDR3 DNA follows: TGCGCCAGCAGCTTGAGTTCCGGGACAGAGACCCAGTACTTC. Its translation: CASSLSSGTETQYF.

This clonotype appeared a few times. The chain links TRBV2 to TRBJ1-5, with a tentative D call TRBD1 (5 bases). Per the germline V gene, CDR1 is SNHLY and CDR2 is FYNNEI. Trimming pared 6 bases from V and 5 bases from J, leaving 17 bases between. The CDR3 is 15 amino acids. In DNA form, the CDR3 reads TGTGCCAGCAGCACGTCCGGGGGAAAATATCAGCCCCAGCATTTT. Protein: CASSTSGGKYQPQHF.

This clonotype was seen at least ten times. CDR3 sequence reads: CASSLETGYGAFF. The CDR3 DNA reads as TGTGCCAGCAGCTTAGAAACAGGGTACGGAGCTTTCTTT. V and J are TRBV7-9 and TRBJ1-1, with a tentative D call TRBD1 (6 bases). Per germline, CDR1 SEHNR and CDR2 FQNEAQ (reference sequence). Trimming shortened V by 1 base and J by 10 bases, and 13 bases separated the two germline ends. This CDR3 comprises 13 residues.

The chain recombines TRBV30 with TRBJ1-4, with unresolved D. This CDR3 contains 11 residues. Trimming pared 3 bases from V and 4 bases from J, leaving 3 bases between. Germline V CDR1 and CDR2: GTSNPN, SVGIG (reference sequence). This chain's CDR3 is CAWRDNEKLFF. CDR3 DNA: TGTGCCTGGAGGGATAATGAAAAACTGTTTTTT.

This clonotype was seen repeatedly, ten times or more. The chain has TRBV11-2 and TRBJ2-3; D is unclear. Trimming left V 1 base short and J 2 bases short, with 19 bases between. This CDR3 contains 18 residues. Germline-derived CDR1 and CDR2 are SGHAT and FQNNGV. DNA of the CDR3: TGTGCCAGCAGCTTAGGACGAGTATTGGGCGGTCCCACAGATACGCAGTATTTT. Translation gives CASSLGRVLGGPTDTQYF.

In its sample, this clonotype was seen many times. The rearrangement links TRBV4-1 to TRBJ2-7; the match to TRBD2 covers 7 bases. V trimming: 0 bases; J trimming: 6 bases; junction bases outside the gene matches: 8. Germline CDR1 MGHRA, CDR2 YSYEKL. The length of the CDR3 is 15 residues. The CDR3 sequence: CASSQDPPGGVEQYF. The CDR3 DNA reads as TGCGCCAGCAGCCAAGATCCTCCTGGGGGGGTCGAGCAGTACTTC.

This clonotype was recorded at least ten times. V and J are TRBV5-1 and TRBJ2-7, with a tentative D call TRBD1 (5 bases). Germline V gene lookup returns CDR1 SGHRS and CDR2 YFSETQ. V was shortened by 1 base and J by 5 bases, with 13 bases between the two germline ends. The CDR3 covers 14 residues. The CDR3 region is CASSLFTSTDEQYF. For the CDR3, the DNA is TGCGCCAGCAGCTTGTTTACATCGACAGACGAGCAGTACTTC.

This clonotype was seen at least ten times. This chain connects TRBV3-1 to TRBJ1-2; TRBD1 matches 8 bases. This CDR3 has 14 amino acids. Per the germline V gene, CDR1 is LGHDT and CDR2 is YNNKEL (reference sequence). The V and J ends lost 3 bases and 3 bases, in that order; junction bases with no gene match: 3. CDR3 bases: TGTGCCAGCAGCCAGGGACAGGCACACTATGGCTACACCTTC. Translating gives CASSQGQAHYGYTF. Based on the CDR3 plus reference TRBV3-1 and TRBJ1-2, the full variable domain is DTAVSQTPKYLVTQMGNDKSIKCEQNLGHDTMYWYKQDSKKFLKIMFSYNNKELIINETVPNRFSPKSPDKAHLNLHINSLELGDSAVYFCASSQGQAHYGYTFGSGTRLTVV.

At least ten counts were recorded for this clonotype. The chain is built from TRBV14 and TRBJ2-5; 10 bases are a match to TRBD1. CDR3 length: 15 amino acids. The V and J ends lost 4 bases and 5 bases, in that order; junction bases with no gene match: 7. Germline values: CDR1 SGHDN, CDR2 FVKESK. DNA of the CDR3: TGTGCCAGCAGCCCACGACAGGGGGCGAGGGAGACCCAGTACTTC. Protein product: CASSPRQGARETQYF.

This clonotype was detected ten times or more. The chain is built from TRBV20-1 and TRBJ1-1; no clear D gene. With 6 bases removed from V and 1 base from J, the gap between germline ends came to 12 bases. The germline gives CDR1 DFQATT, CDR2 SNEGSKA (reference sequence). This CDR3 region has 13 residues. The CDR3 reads CSASLPQNTEAFF. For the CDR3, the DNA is TGCAGTGCCTCTTTACCCCAGAACACTGAAGCTTTCTTT.

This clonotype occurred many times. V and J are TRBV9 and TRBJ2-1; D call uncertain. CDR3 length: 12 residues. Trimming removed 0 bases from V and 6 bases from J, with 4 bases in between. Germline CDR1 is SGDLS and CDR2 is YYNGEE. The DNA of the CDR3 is TGTGCCAGCAGCGTAGATGTCAATGAGCAGTTCTTC. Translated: CASSVDVNEQFF. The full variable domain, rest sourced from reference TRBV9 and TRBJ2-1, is DSGVTQTPKHLITATGQRVTLRCSPRSGDLSVYWYQQSLDQGLQFLIQYYNGEERAKGNILERFSAQQFPDLHSELNLSSLELGDSALYFCASSVDVNEQFFGPGTRLTVL.

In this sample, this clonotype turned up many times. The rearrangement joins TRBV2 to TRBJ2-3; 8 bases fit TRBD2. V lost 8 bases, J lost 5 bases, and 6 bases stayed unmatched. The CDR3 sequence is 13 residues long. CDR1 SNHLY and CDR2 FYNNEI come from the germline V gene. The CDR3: CASSRGGQDTQYF. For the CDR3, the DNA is TGTGCCAGCTCCCGGGGGGGCCAAGATACGCAGTATTTT.

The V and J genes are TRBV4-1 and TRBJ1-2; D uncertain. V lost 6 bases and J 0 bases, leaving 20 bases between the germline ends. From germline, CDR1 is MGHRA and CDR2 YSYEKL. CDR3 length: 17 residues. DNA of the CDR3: TGCGCCAGCAGAGCCGGACTCTTACAAGTATCTAACTATGGCTACACCTTC. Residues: CASRAGLLQVSNYGYTF.

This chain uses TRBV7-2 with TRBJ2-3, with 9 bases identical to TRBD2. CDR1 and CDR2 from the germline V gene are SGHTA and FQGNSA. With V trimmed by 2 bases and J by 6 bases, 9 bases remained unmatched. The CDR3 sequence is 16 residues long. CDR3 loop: CASSLNAGGGADTQYF. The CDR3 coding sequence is TGTGCCAGCAGCTTAAATGCGGGCGGGGGGGCGGATACGCAGTATTTT.

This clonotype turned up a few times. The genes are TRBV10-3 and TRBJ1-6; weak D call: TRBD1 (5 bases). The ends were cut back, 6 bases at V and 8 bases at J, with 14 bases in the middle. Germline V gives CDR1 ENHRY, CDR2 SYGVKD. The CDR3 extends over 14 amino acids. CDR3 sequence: CAIRAGTVHSPLHF. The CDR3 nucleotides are TGTGCCATCAGAGCCGGGACGGTTCATTCACCCCTCCACTTT.

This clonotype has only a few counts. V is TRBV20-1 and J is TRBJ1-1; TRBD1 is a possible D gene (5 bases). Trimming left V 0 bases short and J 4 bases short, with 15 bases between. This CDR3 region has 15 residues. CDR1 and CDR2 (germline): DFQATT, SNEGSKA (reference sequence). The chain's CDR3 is CSARDKGNSFTEAFF. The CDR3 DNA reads TGCAGTGCTAGAGATAAGGGGAACAGCTTCACTGAAGCTTTCTTT.

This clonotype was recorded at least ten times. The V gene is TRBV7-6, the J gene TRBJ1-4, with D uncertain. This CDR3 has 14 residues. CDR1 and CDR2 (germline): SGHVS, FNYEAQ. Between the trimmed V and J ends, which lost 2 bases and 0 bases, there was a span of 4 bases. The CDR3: CASSLTSTNEKLFF. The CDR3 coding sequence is TGTGCCAGCAGCTTAACGTCAACTAATGAAAAACTGTTTTTT.

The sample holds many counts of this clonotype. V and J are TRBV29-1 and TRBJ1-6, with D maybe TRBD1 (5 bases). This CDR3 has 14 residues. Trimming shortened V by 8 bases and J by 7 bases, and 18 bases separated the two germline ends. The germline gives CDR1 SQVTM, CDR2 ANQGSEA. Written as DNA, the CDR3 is TGCAGCATCATCGAAGGGACCGTAAATTCACCCCTCCACTTT. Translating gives CSIIEGTVNSPLHF.

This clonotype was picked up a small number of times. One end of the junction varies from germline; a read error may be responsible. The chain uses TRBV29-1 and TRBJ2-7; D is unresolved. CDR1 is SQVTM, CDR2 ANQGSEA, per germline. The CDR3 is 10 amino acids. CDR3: CSVEAYEQYF. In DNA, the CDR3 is TGCAGCGTGGAAGCCTACGAGCAGTACTTC.

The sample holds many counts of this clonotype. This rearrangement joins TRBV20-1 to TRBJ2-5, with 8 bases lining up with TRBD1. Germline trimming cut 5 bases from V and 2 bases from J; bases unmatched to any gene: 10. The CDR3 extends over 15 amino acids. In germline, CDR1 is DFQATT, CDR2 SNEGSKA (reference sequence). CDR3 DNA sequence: TGCAGTGCTGGGGACAGGTCGATAAGGCAAGAGACCCAGTACTTC. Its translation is CSAGDRSIRQETQYF.

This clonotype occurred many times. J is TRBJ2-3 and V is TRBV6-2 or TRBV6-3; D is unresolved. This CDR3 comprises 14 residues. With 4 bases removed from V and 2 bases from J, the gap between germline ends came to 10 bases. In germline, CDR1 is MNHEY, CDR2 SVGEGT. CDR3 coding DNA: TGTGCCAGCAGTTCTAACGTTCTCACAGATACGCAGTATTTT. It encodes CASSSNVLTDTQYF.

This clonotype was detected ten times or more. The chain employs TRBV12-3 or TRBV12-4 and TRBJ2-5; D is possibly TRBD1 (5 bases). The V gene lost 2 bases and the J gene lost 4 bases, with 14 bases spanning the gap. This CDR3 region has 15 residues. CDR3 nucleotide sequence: TGTGCCAGCAGTTTACGGACAACTTACCGAGAGACCCAGTACTTC. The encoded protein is CASSLRTTYRETQYF.

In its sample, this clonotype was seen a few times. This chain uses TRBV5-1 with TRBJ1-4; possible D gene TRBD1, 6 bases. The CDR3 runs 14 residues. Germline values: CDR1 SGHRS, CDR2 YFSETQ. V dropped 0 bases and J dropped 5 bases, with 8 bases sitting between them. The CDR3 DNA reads TGCGCCAGCAGCTTGGACAGGGCGAATGAAAAACTGTTTTTT. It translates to CASSLDRANEKLFF.

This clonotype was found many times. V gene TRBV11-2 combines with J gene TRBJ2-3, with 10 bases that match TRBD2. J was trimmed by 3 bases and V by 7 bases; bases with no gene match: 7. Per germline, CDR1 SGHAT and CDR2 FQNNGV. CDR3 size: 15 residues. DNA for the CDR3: TGTGCCAGCACCTTCAGCGGGGGGGCGACAGATACGCAGTATTTT. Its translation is CASTFSGGATDTQYF.

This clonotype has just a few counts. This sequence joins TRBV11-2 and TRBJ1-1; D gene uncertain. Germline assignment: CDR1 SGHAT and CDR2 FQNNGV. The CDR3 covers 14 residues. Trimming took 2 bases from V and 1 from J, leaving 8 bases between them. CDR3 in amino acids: CASSLQESNTEAFF. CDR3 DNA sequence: TGTGCCAGCAGCTTACAGGAGTCGAACACTGAAGCTTTCTTT.